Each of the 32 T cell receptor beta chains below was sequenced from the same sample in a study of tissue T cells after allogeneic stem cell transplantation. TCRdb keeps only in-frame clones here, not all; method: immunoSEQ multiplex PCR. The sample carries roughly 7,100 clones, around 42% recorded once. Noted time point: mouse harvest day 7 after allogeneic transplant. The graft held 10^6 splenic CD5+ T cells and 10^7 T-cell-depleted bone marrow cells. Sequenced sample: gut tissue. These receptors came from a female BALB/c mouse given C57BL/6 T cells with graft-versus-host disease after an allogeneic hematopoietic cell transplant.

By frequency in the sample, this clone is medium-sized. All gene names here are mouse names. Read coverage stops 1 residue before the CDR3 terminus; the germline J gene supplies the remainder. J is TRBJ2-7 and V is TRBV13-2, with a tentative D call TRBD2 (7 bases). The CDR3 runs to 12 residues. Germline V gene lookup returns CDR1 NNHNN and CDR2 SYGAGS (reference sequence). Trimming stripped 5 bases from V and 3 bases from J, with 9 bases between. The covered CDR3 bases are TGTGCCAGCGGGAGGGGGGGCTATGAACAGTAC. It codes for CASGRGGYEQY. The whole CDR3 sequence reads CASGRGGYEQYF.

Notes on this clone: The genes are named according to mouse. The CDR3 bases that were read are TGTGCCAGCGGTGATGCGGACAGGGGAGACCAGGCTCCGCTT. Translated: CASGDADRGDQAPL. The CDR3 as a whole reads CASGDADRGDQAPLF. The J gene is TRBJ1-5, the V gene TRBV13-2, with 9 bases fitting TRBD1. Sequencing ends 1 residue short of the CDR3 end; the germline J gene provides the rest. The CDR3 is made up of 15 amino acids. The V segment lost 0 bases and the J segment 5 bases; nucleotides outside the gene matches: 3. Germline assignment: CDR1 NNHNN and CDR2 SYGAGS (reference sequence).

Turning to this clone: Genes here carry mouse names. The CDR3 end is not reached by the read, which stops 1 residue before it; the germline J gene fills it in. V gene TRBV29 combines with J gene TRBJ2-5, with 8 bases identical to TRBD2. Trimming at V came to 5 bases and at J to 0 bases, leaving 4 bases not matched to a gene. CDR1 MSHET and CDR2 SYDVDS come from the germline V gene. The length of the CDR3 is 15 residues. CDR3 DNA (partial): TGTGCTAGCAGTCCCAACTGGGGGAACCAAGACACCCAGTAC. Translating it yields CASSPNWGNQDTQY. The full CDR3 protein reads CASSPNWGNQDTQYF.

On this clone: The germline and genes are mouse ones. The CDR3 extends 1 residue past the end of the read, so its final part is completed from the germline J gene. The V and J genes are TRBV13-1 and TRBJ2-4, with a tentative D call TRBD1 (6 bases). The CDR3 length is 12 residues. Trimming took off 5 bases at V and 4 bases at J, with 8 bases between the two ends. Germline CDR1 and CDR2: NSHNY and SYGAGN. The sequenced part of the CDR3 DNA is TGTGCCAGCAGAAGACAGGAAAACACCTTGTAC. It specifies CASRRQENTLY. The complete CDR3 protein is CASRRQENTLYF.

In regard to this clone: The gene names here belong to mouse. CDR3 sequence: CASSLDWGREQYF. The CDR3 DNA, read in part, is TGTGCAAGCAGCTTAGATTGGGGGCGGGAACAGTAC. The V call is TRBV16, the J call TRBJ2-7, with D possibly called TRBD1 or TRBD2 (6 bases each). The read halts 1 residue ahead of the CDR3 end, with the missing end drawn from the germline J gene. Per germline, CDR1 SGHSA and CDR2 FRNQAP. The ends were cut back, 0 bases at V and 7 bases at J, with 10 bases in the middle. The CDR3 runs 13 residues.

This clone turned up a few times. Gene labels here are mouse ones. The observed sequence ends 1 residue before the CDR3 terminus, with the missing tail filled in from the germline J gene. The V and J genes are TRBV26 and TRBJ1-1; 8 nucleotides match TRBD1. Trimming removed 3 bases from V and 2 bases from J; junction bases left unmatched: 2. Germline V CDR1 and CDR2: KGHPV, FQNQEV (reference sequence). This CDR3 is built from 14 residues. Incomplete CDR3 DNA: TGTGCCAGCAGTCTTCAGGGGGCCAACACAGAAGTCTTC. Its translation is CASSLQGANTEVF. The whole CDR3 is CASSLQGANTEVFF.

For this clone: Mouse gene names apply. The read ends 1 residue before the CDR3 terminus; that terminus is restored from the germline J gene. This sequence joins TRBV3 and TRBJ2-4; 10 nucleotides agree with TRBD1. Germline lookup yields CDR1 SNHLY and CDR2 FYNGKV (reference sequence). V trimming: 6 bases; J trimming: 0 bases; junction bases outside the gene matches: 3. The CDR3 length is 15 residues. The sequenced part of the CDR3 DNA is TGTGCCAGCAGACGGGACAGGGGTAGTCAAAACACCTTGTAC. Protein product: CASRRDRGSQNTLY. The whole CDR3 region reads CASRRDRGSQNTLYF.

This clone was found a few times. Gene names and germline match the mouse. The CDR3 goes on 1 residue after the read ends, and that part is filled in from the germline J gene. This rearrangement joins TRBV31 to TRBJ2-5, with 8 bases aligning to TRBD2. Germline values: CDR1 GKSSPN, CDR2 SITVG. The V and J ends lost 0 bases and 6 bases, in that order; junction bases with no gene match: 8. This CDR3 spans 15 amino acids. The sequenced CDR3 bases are TGTGCCTGGAGTCTAAGCTGGGGGGCGCCGGACACCCAGTAC. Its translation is CAWSLSWGAPDTQY. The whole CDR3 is CAWSLSWGAPDTQYF.

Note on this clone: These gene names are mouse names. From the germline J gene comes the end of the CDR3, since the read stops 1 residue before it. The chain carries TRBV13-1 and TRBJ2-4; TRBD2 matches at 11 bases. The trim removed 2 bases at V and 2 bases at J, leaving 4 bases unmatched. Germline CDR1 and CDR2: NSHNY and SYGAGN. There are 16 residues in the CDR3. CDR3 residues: CASSERLGGVQNTLYF. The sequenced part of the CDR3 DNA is TGTGCCAGCAGTGAGAGACTGGGGGGGGTTCAAAACACCTTGTAC.

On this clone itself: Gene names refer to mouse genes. The CDR3 loop is CASGYDRDYAEQFF. The part of the CDR3 DNA that was read is TGTGCCAGCGGTTATGACAGGGATTATGCTGAGCAGTTC. The chain is built from TRBV13-2 and TRBJ2-1; TRBD1 matches 7 bases. The read finishes 1 residue shy of the CDR3 end, and the germline J gene is used to complete it. The CDR3 length is 14 residues. The junction had 5 bases not matched to a gene; V was cut back by 4 bases and J by 4 bases. Germline CDR1 reads NNHNN; CDR2 reads SYGAGS (reference sequence).

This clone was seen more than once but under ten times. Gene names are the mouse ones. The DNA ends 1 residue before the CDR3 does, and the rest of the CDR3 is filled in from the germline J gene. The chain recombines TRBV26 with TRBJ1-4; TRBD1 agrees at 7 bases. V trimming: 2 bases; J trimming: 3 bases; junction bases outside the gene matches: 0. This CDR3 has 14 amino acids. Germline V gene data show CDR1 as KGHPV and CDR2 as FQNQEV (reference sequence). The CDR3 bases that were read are TGTGCCAGCAGTCTGCAGGGGGCCAACGAAAGATTATTT. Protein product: CASSLQGANERLF. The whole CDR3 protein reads CASSLQGANERLFF.

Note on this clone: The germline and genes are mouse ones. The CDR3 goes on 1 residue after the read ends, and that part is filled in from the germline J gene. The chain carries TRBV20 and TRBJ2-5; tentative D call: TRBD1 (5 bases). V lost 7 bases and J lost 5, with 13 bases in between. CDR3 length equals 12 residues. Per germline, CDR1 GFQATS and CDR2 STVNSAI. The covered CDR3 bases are TGTGGTGTGTCAGGGTCGGGAGACACCCAGTAC. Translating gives CGVSGSGDTQY. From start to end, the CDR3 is CGVSGSGDTQYF.

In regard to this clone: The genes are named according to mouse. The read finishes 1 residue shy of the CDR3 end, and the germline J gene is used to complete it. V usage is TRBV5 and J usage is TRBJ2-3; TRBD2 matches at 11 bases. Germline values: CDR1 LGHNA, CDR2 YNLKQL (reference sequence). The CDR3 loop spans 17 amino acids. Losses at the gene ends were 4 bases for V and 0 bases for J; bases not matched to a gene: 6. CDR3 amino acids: CASSPRDWGSSAETLYF. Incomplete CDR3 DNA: TGTGCCAGCAGCCCTCGGGACTGGGGGTCTAGTGCAGAAACGCTGTAT.

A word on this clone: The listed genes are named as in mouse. The sequenced part of the CDR3 DNA is TGTGCCAGCAGCTTACTTAACCAAGACACCCAGTAC. This encodes CASSLLNQDTQY. The whole CDR3 region reads CASSLLNQDTQYF. The chain joins TRBV3 to TRBJ2-5; D not resolved. The read finishes 1 residue shy of the CDR3 end, and the germline J gene is used to complete it. The ends were cut back, 2 bases at V and 0 bases at J, with 3 bases in the middle. Germline values: CDR1 SNHLY, CDR2 FYNGKV (reference sequence). The CDR3 is 13 residues long. Combining the CDR3 with reference TRBV3 and TRBJ2-5 gives the whole variable domain GPKVLQIPSHQIIDMGQMVTLNCDPVSNHLYFYWYKQILGQQMEFLVNFYNGKVMEKSKLFKDQFSVERPDGSYFTLKIQPTALEDSAVYFCASSLLNQDTQYFGPGTRLLVL.

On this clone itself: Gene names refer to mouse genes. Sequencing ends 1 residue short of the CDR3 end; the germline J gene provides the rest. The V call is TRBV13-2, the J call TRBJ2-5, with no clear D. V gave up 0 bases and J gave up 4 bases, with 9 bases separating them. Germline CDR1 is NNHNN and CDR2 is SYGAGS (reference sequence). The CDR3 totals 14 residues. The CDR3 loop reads CASGDEAGEDTQYF. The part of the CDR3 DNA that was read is TGTGCCAGCGGTGATGAGGCTGGTGAAGACACCCAGTAC.

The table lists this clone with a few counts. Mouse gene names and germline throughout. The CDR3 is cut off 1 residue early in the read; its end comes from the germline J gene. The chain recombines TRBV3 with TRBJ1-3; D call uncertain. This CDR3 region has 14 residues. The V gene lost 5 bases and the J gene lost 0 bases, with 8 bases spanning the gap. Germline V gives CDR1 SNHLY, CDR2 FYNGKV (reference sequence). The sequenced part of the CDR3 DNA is TGTGCCAGCAGCATAAGGAATTCTGGAAATACGCTCTAT. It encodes CASSIRNSGNTLY. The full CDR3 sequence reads CASSIRNSGNTLYF.

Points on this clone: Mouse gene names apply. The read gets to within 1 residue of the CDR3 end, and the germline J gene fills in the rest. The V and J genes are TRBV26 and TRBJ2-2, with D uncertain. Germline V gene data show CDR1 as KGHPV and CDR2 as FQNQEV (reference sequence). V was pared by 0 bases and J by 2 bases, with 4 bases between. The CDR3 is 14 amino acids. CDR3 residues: CASSLSQNTGQLYF. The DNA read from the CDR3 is TGTGCCAGCAGTCTGTCACAGAACACCGGGCAGCTCTAC.

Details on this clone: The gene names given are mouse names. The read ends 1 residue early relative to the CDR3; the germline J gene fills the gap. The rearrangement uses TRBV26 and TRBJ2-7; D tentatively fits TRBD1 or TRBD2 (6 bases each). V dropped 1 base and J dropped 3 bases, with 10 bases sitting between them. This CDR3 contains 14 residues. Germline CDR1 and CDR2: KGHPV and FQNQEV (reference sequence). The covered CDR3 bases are TGTGCCAGCAGTCTGTTTGGGGGCCTCTATGAACAGTAC. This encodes CASSLFGGLYEQY. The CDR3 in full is CASSLFGGLYEQYF.

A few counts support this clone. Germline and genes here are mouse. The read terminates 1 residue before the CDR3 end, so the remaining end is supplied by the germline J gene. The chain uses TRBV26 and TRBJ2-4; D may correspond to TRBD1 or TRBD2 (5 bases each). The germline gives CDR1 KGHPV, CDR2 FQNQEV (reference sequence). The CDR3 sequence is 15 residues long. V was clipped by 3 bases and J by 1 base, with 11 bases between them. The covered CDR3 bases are TGTGCCAGCAGTCTTGGGGTAGGGGGTCAAAACACCTTGTAC. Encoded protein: CASSLGVGGQNTLY. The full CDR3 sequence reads CASSLGVGGQNTLYF.

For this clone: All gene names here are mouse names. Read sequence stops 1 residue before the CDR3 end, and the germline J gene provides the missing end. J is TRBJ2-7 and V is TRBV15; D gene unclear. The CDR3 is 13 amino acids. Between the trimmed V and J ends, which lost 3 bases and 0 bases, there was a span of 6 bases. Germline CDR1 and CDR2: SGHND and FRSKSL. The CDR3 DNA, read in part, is TGTGCCAGCAGTTTTCACCCCTCCTATGAACAGTAC. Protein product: CASSFHPSYEQY. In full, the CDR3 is CASSFHPSYEQYF.

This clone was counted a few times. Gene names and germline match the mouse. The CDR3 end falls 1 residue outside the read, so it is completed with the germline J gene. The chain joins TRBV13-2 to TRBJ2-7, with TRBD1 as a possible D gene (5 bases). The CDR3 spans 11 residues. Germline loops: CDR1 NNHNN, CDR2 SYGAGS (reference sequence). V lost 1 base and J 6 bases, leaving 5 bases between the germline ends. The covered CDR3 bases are TGTGCCAGCGGTGATAGGGGTGAACAGTAC. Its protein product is CASGDRGEQY. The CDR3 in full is CASGDRGEQYF.

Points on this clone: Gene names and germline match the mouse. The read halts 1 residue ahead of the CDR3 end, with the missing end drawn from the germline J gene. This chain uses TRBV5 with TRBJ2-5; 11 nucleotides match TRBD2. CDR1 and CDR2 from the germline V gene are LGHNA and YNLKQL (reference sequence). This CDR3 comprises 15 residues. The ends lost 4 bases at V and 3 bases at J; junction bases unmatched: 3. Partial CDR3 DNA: TGTGCCAGCAGCCTCCGGGACTGGGGGCAAGACACCCAGTAC. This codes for CASSLRDWGQDTQY. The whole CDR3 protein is CASSLRDWGQDTQYF.

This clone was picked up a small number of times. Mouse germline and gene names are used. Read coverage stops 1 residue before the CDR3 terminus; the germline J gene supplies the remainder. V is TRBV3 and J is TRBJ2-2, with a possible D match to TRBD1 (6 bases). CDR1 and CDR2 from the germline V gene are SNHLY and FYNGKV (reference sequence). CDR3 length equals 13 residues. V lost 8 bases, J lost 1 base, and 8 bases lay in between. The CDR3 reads CASSGENTGQLYF. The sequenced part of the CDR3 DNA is TGTGCCAGCTCAGGGGAAAACACCGGGCAGCTCTAC.

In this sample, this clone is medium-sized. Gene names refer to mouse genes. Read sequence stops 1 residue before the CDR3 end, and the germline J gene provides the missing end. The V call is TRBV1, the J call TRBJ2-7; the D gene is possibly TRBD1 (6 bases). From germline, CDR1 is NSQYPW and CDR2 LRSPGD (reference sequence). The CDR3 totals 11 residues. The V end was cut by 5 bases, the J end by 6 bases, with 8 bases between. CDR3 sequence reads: CTCSHRVEQYF. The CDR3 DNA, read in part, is TGCACCTGCAGTCACAGGGTTGAACAGTAC. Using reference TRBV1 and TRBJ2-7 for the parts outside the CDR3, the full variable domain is VTLLEQNPRWRLVPRGQAVNLRCILKNSQYPWMSWYQQDLQKQLQWLFTLRSPGDKEVKSLPGADYLATRVTDTELRLQVANMSQGRTLYCTCSHRVEQYFGPGTRLTVL.

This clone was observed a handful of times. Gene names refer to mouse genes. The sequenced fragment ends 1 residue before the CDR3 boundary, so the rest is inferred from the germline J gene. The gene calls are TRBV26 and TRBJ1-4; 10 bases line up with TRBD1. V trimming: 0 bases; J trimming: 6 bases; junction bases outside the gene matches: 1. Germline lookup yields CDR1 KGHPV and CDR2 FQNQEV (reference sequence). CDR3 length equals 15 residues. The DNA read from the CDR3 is TGTGCCAGCAGTCTGTCGGGGACAGGGGACGAAAGATTATTT. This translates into CASSLSGTGDERLF. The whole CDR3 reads CASSLSGTGDERLFF.

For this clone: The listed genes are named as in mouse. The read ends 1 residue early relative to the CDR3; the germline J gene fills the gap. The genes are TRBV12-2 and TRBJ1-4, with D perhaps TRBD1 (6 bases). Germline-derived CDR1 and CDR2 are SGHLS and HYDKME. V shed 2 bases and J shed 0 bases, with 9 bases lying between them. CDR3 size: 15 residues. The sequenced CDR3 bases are TGTGCCAGCTCTCCACACAGGGTTTCCAACGAAAGATTATTT. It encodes CASSPHRVSNERLF. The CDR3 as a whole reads CASSPHRVSNERLFF.

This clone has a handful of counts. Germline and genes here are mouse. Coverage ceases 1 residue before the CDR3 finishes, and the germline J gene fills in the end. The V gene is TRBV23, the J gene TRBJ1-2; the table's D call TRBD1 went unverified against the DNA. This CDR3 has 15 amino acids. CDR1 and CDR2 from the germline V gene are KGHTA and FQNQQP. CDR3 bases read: TGCTCCAGCAGTCAATCGAGACAGGGCGCCTCCGACTACACC. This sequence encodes CSSSQSRQGASDYT. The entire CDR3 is CSSSQSRQGASDYTF.

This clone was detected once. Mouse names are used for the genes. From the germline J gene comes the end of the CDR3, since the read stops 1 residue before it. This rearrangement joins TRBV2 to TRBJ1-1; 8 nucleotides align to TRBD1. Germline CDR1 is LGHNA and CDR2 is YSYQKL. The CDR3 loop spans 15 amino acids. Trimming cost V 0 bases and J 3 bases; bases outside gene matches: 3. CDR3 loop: CASSQDGQGDTEVFF. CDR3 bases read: TGTGCCAGCAGCCAAGACGGACAGGGAGACACAGAAGTCTTC.

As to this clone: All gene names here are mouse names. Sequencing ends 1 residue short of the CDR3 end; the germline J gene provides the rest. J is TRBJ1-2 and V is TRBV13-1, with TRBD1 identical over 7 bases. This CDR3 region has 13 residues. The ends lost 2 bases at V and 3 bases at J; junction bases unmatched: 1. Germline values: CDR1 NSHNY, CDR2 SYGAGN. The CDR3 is CASSDRGDSDYTF. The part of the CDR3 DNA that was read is TGTGCCAGCAGTGACAGGGGGGACTCCGACTACACC.

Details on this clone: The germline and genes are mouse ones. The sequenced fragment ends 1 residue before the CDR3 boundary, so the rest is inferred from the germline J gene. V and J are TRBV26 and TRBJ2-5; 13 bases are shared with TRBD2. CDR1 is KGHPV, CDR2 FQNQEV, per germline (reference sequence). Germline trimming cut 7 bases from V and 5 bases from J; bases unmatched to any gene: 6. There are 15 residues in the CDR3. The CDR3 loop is CASNPRTGGADTQYF. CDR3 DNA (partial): TGTGCCAGCAATCCGAGGACTGGGGGGGCAGACACCCAGTAC. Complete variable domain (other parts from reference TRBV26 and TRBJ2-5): NSKVIQTPRYLVKGQGQKAKMRCIPEKGHPVVFWYQQNKNNEFKFLINFQNQEVLQQIDMTEKRFSAECPSNSPCSLEIQSSEAGDSALYLCASNPRTGGADTQYFGPGTRLLVL.

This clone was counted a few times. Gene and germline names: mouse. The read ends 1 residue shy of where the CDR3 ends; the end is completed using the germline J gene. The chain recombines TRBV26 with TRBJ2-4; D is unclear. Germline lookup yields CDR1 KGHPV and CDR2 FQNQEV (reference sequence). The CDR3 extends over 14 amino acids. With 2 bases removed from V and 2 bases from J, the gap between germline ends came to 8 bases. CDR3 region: CASSLAGSQNTLYF. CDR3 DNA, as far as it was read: TGTGCCAGCAGTCTGGCAGGATCTCAAAACACCTTGTAC. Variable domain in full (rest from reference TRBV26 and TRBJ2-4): NSKVIQTPRYLVKGQGQKAKMRCIPEKGHPVVFWYQQNKNNEFKFLINFQNQEVLQQIDMTEKRFSAECPSNSPCSLEIQSSEAGDSALYLCASSLAGSQNTLYFGAGTRLSVL.

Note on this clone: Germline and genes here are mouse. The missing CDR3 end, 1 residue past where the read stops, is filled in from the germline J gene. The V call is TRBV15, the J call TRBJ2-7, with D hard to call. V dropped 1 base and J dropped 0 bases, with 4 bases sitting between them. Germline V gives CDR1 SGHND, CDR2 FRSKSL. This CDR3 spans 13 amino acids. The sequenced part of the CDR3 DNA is TGTGCCAGCAGTTTAGTCAACTCCTATGAACAGTAC. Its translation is CASSLVNSYEQY. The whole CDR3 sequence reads CASSLVNSYEQYF.